The sequence of this TCR beta chain was determined in a study of T cell responses to AZD1222 COVID-19 vaccine. Whole-study results and caveats: Spike-specific TCR breadth and depth were elevated following two AZD1222 doses.

Repertoires were generated with immunoSEQ multiplex PCR, while TCRdb's copy carries only in-frame clones and drops some. The sample shows about 150,000 clones, 70% to 90% of them seen only once. Remarks on this clone: The antigen remains undetermined.

Sequencing used peripheral blood, obtained on day 0 of MenACWY control vaccination. The receptor comes from an adult in good health.

This CDR3 reads CASSVGQGRANYGYTF. The CDR3 DNA sequence: TGTGCCAGCAGCGTCGGACAGGGAAGGGCTAACTATGGCTACACCTTC. This chain links TRBV9 with TRBJ1-2; 8 positions match TRBD1. The CDR3 runs 16 residues. V trimming: 2 bases; J trimming: 0 bases; junction bases outside the gene matches: 6. Germline V CDR1 and CDR2: SGDLS, YYNGEE.